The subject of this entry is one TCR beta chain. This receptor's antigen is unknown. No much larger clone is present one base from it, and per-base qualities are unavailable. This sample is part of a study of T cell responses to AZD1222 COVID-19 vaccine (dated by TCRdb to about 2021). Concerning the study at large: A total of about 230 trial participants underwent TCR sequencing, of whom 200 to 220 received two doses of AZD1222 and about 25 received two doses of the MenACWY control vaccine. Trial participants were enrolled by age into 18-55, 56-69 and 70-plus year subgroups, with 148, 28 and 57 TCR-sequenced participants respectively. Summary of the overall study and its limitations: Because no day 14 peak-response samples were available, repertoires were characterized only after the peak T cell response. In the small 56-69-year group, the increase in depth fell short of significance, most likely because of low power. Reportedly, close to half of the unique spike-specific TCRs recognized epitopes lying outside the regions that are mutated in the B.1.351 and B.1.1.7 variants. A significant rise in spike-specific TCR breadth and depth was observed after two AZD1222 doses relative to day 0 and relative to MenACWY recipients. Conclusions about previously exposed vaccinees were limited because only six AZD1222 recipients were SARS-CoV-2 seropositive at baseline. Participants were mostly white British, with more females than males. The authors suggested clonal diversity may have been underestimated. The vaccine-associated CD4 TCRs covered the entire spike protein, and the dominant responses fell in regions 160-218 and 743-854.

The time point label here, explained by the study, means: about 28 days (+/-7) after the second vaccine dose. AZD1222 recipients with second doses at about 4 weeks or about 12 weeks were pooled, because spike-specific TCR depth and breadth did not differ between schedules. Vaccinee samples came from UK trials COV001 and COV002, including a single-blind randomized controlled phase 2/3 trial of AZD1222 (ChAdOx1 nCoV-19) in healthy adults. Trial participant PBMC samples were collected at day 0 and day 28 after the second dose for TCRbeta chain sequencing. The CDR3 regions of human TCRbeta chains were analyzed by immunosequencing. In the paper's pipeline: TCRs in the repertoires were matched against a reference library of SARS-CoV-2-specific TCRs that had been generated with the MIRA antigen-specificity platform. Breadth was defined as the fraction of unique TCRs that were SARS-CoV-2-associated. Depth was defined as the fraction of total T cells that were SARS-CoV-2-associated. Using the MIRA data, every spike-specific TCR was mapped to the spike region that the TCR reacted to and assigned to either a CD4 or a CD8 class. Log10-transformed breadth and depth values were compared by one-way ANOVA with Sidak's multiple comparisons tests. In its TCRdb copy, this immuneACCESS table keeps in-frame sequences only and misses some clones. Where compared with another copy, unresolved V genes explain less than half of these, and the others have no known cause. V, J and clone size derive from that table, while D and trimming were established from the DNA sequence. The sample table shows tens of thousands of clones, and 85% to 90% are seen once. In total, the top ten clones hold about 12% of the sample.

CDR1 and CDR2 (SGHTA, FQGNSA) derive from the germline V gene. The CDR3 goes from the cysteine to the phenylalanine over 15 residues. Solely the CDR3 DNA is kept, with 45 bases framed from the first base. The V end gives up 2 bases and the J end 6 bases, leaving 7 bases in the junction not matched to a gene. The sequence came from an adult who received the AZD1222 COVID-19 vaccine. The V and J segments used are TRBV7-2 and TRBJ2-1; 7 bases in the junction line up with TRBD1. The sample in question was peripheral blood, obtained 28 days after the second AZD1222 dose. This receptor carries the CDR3 CASSLTPTGLNEQFF. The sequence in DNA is TGTGCCAGCAGCTTAACCCCGACAGGGCTCAATGAGCAGTTCTTC.